A selection of T cell receptor beta chains follows, all from one sample in a study of pediatric ulcerative colitis. Some clones are missing from TCRdb's copy, which holds only in-frame ones; the method was immunoSEQ multiplex PCR. Of 30,000 to 40,000 clones listed, about 81% are singletons. Source material: gut tissue. These receptor sequences come from a boy between 5 and 17 years old with mild ulcerative colitis. The CDR3 runs from the conserved cysteine through the conserved F or W. A D gene is named only where the DNA matches it firmly. Size is stated for part of the rows, as once, few or many counts, or as a class when the clone is expanded.

- | - | TRBJ1-5 | TRBV6-1 | CASSEVGTLGQPQHF | TGTGCCAGCAGTGAAGTAGGGACCTTAGGTCAGCCCCAGCATTTT
few | - | TRBJ1-6 | TRBV25-1 | CASSLGPKPYNSPLHF | TGTGCCAGCAGCCTGGGGCCAAAGCCCTATAATTCACCCCTCCACTTT
- | - | TRBJ1-2 | TRBV4-1 | CASSQDRRQGWGIRSYTF | TGCGCCAGCAGCCAAGATCGGAGGCAGGGTTGGGGCATACGGAGCTACACCTTC
- | - | TRBJ1-3 | TRBV19 | CASSLGLQSSGNTIYF | TGTGCCAGTAGTCTAGGACTGCAGAGCTCTGGAAACACCATATATTTT
once | - | TRBJ1-2 | TRBV7-9 | CASSPAGGATNYGYTF | TGTGCCAGCAGCCCCGCGGGAGGGGCGACTAACTATGGCTACACCTTC
- | - | TRBJ2-4 | TRBV29-1 | CSAEAGRTKNIQYF | TGCAGCGCTGAGGCAGGGAGGACCAAAAACATTCAGTACTTC
- | TRBD1 | TRBJ1-2 | TRBV11-2 | CASSSLGGQGFYGYTF | TGTGCCAGCAGCTCCTTGGGGGGACAGGGGTTCTATGGCTACACCTTC
- | - | TRBJ1-1 | TRBV6-6 | CASSWDDTEAFF | TGTGCCAGCAGCTGGGACGACACTGAAGCTTTCTTT
once | - | TRBJ2-1 | TRBV7-9 | CASSLGVAPREQFF | TGTGCCAGCAGCCTTGGGGTAGCCCCAAGGGAGCAGTTCTTC
- | - | TRBJ2-7 | TRBV19 | CASSPRIPGRREQYF | TGTGCCAGTAGTCCAAGGATTCCGGGGCGCAGGGAGCAGTACTTC
- | - | TRBJ2-1 | TRBV2 | CASSVGLPEQFF | TGTGCCAGCAGTGTAGGGCTACCCGAGCAGTTCTTC
- | TRBD2 | TRBJ2-3 | TRBV4-2 | CASSQTSGGTDTQYF | TGTGCCAGCAGCCAAACTAGCGGGGGCACAGATACGCAGTATTTT
- | - | TRBJ1-1 | TRBV18 | CASSDLGYTEAFF | TGTGCCAGCTCTGACTTGGGGTACACTGAAGCTTTCTTT
- | TRBD2 | TRBJ2-7 | TRBV6-5 | CASSYSRRGDKYEQYF | TGTGCCAGCAGTTACTCGAGGCGGGGGGATAAATACGAGCAGTACTTC
- | - | TRBJ2-5 | TRBV27 | CASSPPRGRTQYF | TGTGCCAGCAGTCCCCCCCGGGGTCGGACCCAGTACTTC
- | - | TRBJ2-7 | TRBV6-1 | CASRRPPVYEQYF | TGTGCCAGCAGAAGGCCCCCGGTTTACGAGCAGTACTTC
- | - | TRBJ1-1 | TRBV25-1 | CASSESVFTQITEAFF | TGTGCCAGCAGTGAATCAGTGTTTACACAGATCACTGAAGCTTTCTTT
- | - | TRBJ1-6 | TRBV4-2 | CASSQDHRGVNSPLHF | TGTGCCAGCAGCCAAGATCACCGGGGCGTTAATTCACCCCTCCACTTT
few | - | TRBJ1-6 | TRBV19 | CASSLTPQGGNSPLHF | TGTGCCAGTAGTTTAACGCCGCAGGGTGGGAATTCACCCCTCCACTTT
- | TRBD1 | TRBJ1-6 | TRBV2 | CASSLDRGYNSPLHF | TGTGCCAGCAGCCTCGACAGGGGGTATAATTCACCCCTCCACTTT
- | - | TRBJ1-2 | TRBV7-9 | CASSLEGYGYTF | TGTGCCAGCAGCTTAGAGGGTTATGGCTACACCTTC
- | TRBD1 | TRBJ2-7 | TRBV5-8 | CASSRQGVYEQYF | TGTGCCAGCAGCAGACAGGGGGTCTACGAGCAGTACTTC